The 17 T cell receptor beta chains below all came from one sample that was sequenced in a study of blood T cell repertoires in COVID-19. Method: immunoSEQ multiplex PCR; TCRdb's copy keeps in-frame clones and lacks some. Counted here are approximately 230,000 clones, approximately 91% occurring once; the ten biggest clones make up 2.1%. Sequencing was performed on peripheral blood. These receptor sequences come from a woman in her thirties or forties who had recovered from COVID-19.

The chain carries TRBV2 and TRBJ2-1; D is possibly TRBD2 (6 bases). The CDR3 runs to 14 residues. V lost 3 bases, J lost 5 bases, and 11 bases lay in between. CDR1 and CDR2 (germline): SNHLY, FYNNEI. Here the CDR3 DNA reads TGTGCCAGCAGTGACGAACTAGCCAACAATGAGCAGTTCTTC. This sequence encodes CASSDELANNEQFF.

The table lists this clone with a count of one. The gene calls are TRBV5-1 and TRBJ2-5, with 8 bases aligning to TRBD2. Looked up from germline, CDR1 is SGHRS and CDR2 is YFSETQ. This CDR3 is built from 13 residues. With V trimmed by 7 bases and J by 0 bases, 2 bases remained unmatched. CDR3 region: CASSRGDQETQYF. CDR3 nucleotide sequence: TGCGCCAGCTCGCGGGGGGACCAAGAGACCCAGTACTTC.

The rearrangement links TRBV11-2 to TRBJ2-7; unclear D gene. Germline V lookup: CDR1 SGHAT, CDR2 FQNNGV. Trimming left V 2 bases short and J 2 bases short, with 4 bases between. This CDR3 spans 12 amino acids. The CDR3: CASSLSTYEQYF. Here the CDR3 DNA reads TGTGCCAGCAGCTTATCCACCTACGAGCAGTACTTC.

Written as DNA, the CDR3 is TGTGCCAGCGCAGGGCAAACATCAGATACGCAGTATTTT. As protein: CASAGQTSDTQYF. The rearrangement joins TRBV2 to TRBJ2-3, with D possibly TRBD1 on 5 matching bases. Trimming left V 8 bases short and J 4 bases short, with 13 bases between. The CDR3 has 13 residues. CDR1 and CDR2 from the germline V gene are SNHLY and FYNNEI.

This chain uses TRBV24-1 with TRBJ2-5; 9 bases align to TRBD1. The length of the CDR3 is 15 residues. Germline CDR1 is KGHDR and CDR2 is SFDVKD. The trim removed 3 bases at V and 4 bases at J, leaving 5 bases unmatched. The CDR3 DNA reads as TGTGCCACCAGTGATCGGGACAGGGTGGGAGAGACCCAGTACTTC. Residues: CATSDRDRVGETQYF.

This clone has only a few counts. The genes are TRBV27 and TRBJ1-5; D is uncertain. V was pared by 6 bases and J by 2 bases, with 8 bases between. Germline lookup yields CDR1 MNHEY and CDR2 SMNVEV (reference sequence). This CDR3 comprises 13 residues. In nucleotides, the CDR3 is TGTGCCAGCAGGGACTCTGGCAATCAGCCCCAGCATTTT. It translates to CASRDSGNQPQHF.

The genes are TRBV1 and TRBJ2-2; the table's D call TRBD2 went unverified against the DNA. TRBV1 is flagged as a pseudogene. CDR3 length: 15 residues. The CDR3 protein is CTSSQRTSWSGELFF. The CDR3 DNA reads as TGCACCAGCAGCCAGCGGACTAGCTGGTCCGGGGAGCTGTTTTTT.

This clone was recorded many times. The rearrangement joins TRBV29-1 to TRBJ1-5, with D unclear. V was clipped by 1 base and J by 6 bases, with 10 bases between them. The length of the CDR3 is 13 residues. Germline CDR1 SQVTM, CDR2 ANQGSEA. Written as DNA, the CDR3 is TGCAGCGTTGAAGCAGCTTCGGGTCAGCCCCAGCATTTT. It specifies CSVEAASGQPQHF.

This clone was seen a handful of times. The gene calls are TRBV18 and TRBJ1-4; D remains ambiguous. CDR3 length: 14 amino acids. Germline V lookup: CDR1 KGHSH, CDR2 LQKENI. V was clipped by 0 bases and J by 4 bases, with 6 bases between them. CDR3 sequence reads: CASSPPGVNEKLFF. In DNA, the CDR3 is TGTGCCAGCTCACCACCCGGGGTTAATGAAAAACTGTTTTTT.

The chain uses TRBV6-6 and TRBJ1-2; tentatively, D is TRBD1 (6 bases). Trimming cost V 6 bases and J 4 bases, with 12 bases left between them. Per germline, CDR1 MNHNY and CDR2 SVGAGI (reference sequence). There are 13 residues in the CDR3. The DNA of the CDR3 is TGTGCCAGCAGCCCCACAGGGATCTATGGCTACACCTTC. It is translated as CASSPTGIYGYTF.

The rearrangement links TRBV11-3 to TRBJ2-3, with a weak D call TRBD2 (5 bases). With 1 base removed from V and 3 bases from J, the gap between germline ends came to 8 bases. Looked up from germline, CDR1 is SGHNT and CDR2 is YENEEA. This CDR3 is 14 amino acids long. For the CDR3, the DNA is TGTGCCAGCAGCTTAGCGGGAATTACAGATACGCAGTATTTT. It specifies CASSLAGITDTQYF. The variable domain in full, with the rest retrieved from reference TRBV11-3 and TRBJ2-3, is EAGVVQSPRYKIIEKKQPVAFWCNPISGHNTLYWYLQNLGQGPELLIRYENEEAVDDSQLPKDRFSAERLKGVDSTLKIQPAELGDSAVYLCASSLAGITDTQYFGPGTRLTVL.

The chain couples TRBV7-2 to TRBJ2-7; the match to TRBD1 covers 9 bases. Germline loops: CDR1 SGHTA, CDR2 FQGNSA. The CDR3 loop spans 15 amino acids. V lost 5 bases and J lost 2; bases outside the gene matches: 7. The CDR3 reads CASSVGQGPTYEQYF. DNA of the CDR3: TGTGCCAGCAGCGTAGGACAGGGGCCCACCTACGAGCAGTACTTC.

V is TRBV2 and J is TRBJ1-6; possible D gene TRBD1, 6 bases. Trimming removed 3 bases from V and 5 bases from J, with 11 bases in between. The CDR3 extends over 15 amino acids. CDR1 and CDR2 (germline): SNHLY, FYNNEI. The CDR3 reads CASSDDRSNNSPLHF. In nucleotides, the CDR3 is TGTGCCAGCAGTGATGACAGGTCGAATAATTCACCCCTCCACTTT.

CDR3 amino acids: CATSESGKETQYF. CDR3 DNA sequence: TGTGCCACCAGTGAGTCAGGAAAGGAGACCCAGTACTTC. The chain carries TRBV24-1 and TRBJ2-5; D unresolved. Trimming removed 4 bases at V and 5 bases at J, with 10 bases between. Germline-derived CDR1 and CDR2 are KGHDR and SFDVKD. The CDR3 runs to 13 residues.

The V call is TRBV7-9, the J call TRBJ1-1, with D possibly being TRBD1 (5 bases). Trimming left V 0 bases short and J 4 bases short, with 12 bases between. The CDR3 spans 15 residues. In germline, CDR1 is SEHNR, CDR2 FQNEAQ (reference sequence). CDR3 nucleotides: TGTGCCAGCAGCTTAGCACAGGCCAAGGGCACTGAAGCTTTCTTT. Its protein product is CASSLAQAKGTEAFF.

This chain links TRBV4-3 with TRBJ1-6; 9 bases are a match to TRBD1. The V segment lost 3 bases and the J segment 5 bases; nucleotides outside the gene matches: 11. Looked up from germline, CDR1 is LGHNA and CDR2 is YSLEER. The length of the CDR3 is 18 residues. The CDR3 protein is CASSHSQSGTGNNSPLHF. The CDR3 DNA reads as TGCGCCAGCAGCCATTCACAATCCGGGACAGGGAATAATTCACCCCTCCACTTT.

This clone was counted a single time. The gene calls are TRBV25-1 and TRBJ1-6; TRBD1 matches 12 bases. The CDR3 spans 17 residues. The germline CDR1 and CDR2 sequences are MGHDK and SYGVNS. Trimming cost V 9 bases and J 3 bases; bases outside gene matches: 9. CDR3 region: CASKRDRGLGYNSPLHF. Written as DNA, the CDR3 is TGTGCCAGTAAGCGGGACAGGGGGCTTGGCTATAATTCACCCCTCCACTTT.